The 27 T cell receptor beta chains given below trace back to one sample, sequenced in a study of T cells in Graves' hyperthyroidism and ophthalmopathy (dated by TCRdb to about 2019). Receptor amplification or capture employed multiplex PCR. Sequencing used an Illumina HiSeq 2000. TCR beta CDR3 regions were amplified from RNA transcripts. The first round of RT-PCR for the TCR CDR3 was performed with the HTBI primer set and the Qiagen OneStep RT-PCR kit. TCRdb applied fastp at Q25 and MiXCR to the public reads, then kept only in-frame beta chains. Each CDR3 protein appears once, grouped with its most common genes and DNA. This sample gives roughly 800,000 distinct CDR3 sequences in total; approximately 40% of them show up just once. 8.9% of the sample belongs to the ten largest clones. The sequencing sample was made of blood. The receptors originated from a man aged 18-30 years with Graves' hyperthyroidism.

Comments on this clonotype: A much larger clone lies a single base off, so this may be a read error. The chain combines TRBV10-3 with TRBJ2-7; D is perhaps TRBD1 (6 bases). Germline lookup yields CDR1 ENHRY and CDR2 SYGVKD. There are 14 residues in the CDR3. The CDR3, as DNA: TGTGCCATCAGAACCACAGGGAACTCCTGCGAGCAGTACTTC. It specifies CAIRTTGNSCEQYF.

This clonotype has a count of ten or more. J is TRBJ2-2 and V is TRBV29-1, with unresolved D. Trimming left V 7 bases short and J 1 base short, with 10 bases between. The CDR3 sequence is 13 residues long. Looked up from germline, CDR1 is SQVTM and CDR2 is ANQGSEA. In DNA form, the CDR3 reads TGCAGCGGGCGTCAGGTGAACACCGGGGAGCTGTTTTTT. It is translated as CSGRQVNTGELFF.

V usage is TRBV10-3 and J usage is TRBJ2-7; TRBD1 might be the D (8 bases). Germline V CDR1 and CDR2: ENHRY, SYGVKD. V lost 4 bases and J 2 bases, leaving 15 bases between the germline ends. CDR3 length equals 15 residues. The chain's CDR3 is CAISVDRGGTYEQYF. The DNA of the CDR3 is TGTGCCATCAGTGTAGACAGGGGAGGGACCTACGAGCAGTACTTC.

The chain carries TRBV7-3 and TRBJ1-6; D possibly corresponds to TRBD1 (5 bases). CDR3 length: 16 amino acids. V was clipped by 5 bases and J by 3 bases, with 14 bases between them. Per the germline V gene, CDR1 is SGHTA and CDR2 is FQGTGA. The CDR3 reads CASSPGLLIYNSPLHF. DNA for the CDR3: TGTGCCAGCAGCCCGGGACTGTTGATCTATAATTCACCCCTCCACTTT.

This clonotype showed up just a few times. The gene calls are TRBV7-2 and TRBJ2-7, with D possibly TRBD2 on 5 matching bases. V dropped 5 bases and J dropped 0 bases, with 14 bases sitting between them. The CDR3 extends over 15 amino acids. Germline assignment: CDR1 SGHTA and CDR2 FQGNSA. The DNA for the CDR3 is TGTGCCAGCAGCCAGGACTTTCTCCGCTCCTACGAGCAGTACTTC. This sequence encodes CASSQDFLRSYEQYF.

The CDR3: CAINTPQGGGEQYF. CDR3 nucleotide sequence: TGTGCCATCAACACACCCCAGGGGGGAGGCGAGCAGTACTTC. The gene calls are TRBV10-3 and TRBJ2-7; tentatively, D is TRBD1 (7 bases). CDR1 and CDR2 (germline): ENHRY, SYGVKD. V was cut by 7 bases and J by 6 bases, with 19 bases left in between. The CDR3 has 14 amino acids.

This sequence joins TRBV29-1 and TRBJ2-2, with TRBD2 matching over 11 bases. CDR3 size: 15 residues. The J segment lost 5 bases and the V segment lost 3 bases, leaving 5 bases of the junction unmatched. The germline gives CDR1 SQVTM, CDR2 ANQGSEA. CDR3 bases: TGCAGCGTTGAGTCCGGGACTAGCGGAACCGGGGAGCTGTTTTTT. It specifies CSVESGTSGTGELFF.

This clonotype was seen more than once but under ten times. Likely a read error: the CDR3 ends without its conserved phenylalanine or tryptophan. This chain uses TRBV12-3 or TRBV12-4 with TRBJ1-5, with a weak D call TRBD1 (6 bases). CDR3 size: 13 residues. V was pared by 3 bases and J by 6 bases, with 9 bases between. CDR3 sequence: CASSFGTTQPQHL. The DNA for the CDR3 is TGTGCCAGCAGTTTCGGGACAACTCAGCCCCAGCATCTT.

This clonotype was seen many times. The chain recombines TRBV19 with TRBJ1-1; TRBD1 aligns across 9 bases. Germline V CDR1 and CDR2: LNHDA, SQIVND (reference sequence). V was clipped by 6 bases and J by 4 bases; unmatched bases: 3. The CDR3 has 13 amino acids. CDR3 sequence reads: CASSRDRVTEAFF. The CDR3 DNA sequence: TGTGCCAGTAGCAGGGACAGGGTCACTGAAGCTTTCTTT.

This clonotype came up a few times. The chain has TRBV5-6 and TRBJ2-5, with 9 bases identical to TRBD1. With V trimmed by 4 bases and J by 5 bases, 9 bases remained unmatched. This CDR3 contains 15 residues. CDR1 is SGHDT and CDR2 is YYEEEE in the germline V gene. CDR3 in DNA: TGTGCCAGCAGCCGAGGGGACAGGGTGCAGGAGACCCAGTACTTC. Translation gives CASSRGDRVQETQYF. The whole variable domain, filled in from reference TRBV5-6 and TRBJ2-5, reads DAGVTQSPTHLIKTRGQQVTLRCSPKSGHDTVSWYQQALGQGPQFIFQYYEEEERQRGNFPDRFSGHQFPNYSSELNVNALLLGDSALYLCASSRGDRVQETQYFGPGTRLLVL.

At least ten counts were recorded for this clonotype. V is TRBV29-1 and J is TRBJ2-2, with D unclear. Germline V CDR1 and CDR2: SQVTM, ANQGSEA. This CDR3 comprises 10 residues. Trimming left V 5 bases short and J 7 bases short, with 5 bases between. CDR3 residues: CSVLFGELFF. The CDR3 nucleotides read TGCAGCGTTCTGTTCGGGGAGCTGTTTTTT.

This clonotype was counted only a few times. The chain joins TRBV12-5 to TRBJ2-7; possible D gene TRBD1, 5 bases. V lost 8 bases and J 3 bases, leaving 11 bases between the germline ends. The CDR3 contains 12 residues. CDR1 is LGHNT and CDR2 is FRNRAP in the germline V gene. The DNA of the CDR3 is TGTGCTAGTTGTAACAGGCTCTACGAGCAGTACTTC. It encodes CASCNRLYEQYF.

The chain uses TRBV7-2 and TRBJ2-2, with a possible D match to TRBD1 (5 bases). This CDR3 is 14 amino acids long. Trimming stripped 4 bases from V and 5 bases from J, with 11 bases between. Per the germline V gene, CDR1 is SGHTA and CDR2 is FQGNSA. Here the CDR3 reads CASSSGHLTGELFF. DNA for the CDR3: TGTGCCAGCAGCTCCGGACACCTTACCGGGGAGCTGTTTTTT.

The chain joins TRBV2 to TRBJ2-7; 7 nucleotides align to TRBD1. The germline gives CDR1 SNHLY, CDR2 FYNNEI. V was pared by 2 bases and J by 4 bases, with 8 bases of the junction left unmatched. CDR3 length equals 15 residues. The CDR3 loop is CASSEFRQGKYEQYF. CDR3 DNA sequence: TGTGCCAGCAGTGAATTCCGACAGGGTAAATACGAGCAGTACTTC. Filled out from reference TRBV2 and TRBJ2-7, the complete variable domain reads EPEVTQTPSHQVTQMGQEVILRCVPISNHLYFYWYRQILGQKVEFLVSFYNNEISEKSEIFDDQFSVERPDGSNFTLKIRSTKLEDSAMYFCASSEFRQGKYEQYFGPGTRLTVT.

This chain uses TRBV14 with TRBJ1-4, with 9 bases matching TRBD1. Germline CDR1 and CDR2: SGHDN and FVKESK. The CDR3 loop spans 16 amino acids. V shed 4 bases and J 6 bases; nucleotides not matched to a gene: 9. The CDR3 region is CASSPVQGAEDEKLFF. In DNA form, the CDR3 reads TGTGCCAGCAGCCCGGTACAGGGGGCTGAAGATGAAAAACTGTTTTTT.

The table lists this clonotype with a few counts. The V call is TRBV12-3 or TRBV12-4, the J call TRBJ1-6; TRBD1 agrees at 8 bases. The length of the CDR3 is 14 residues. The V and J ends lost 3 bases and 9 bases, in that order; junction bases with no gene match: 4. The CDR3 DNA reads TGTGCCAGCAGTTTTCAGGGGGCGTCTTCACCCCTCCACTTT. Translation: CASSFQGASSPLHF.

This clonotype has a handful of counts. The chain's CDR3 is CATSRNRVDGPNTGELFF. CDR3 DNA: TGTGCCACCAGCAGGAACCGCGTGGATGGGCCAAACACCGGGGAGCTGTTTTTT. The chain joins TRBV15 to TRBJ2-2, with D hard to call. V was shortened by 3 bases and J by 2 bases, with 19 bases between the two germline ends. This CDR3 has 18 amino acids. Germline V CDR1 and CDR2: LNHNV, YYDKDF (reference sequence).

This clonotype showed up many times. V is TRBV2 and J is TRBJ1-1; D is uncertain. Germline V gene lookup returns CDR1 SNHLY and CDR2 FYNNEI. CDR3 length equals 13 residues. The V and J ends lost 11 bases and 3 bases respectively, with 16 bases between them. The CDR3 sequence is CADSGLRDTEAFF. CDR3 nucleotide sequence: TGTGCCGATTCCGGACTTAGGGACACTGAAGCTTTCTTT.

The chain links TRBV9 to TRBJ1-1; a possible D gene is TRBD1 (5 bases). This CDR3 contains 10 residues. Trimming removed 10 bases at V and 10 bases at J, with 14 bases between. Germline CDR1 is SGDLS and CDR2 is YYNGEE. The CDR3 spells CAVQGVGAFF. CDR3 bases: TGTGCCGTACAAGGGGTCGGAGCTTTCTTT.

This sequence joins TRBV10-3 and TRBJ2-2, with unresolved D. The CDR3 totals 14 residues. V lost 10 bases and J lost 4, with 16 bases in between. Germline CDR1 and CDR2: ENHRY and SYGVKD. The CDR3 protein is CASIPDGITGELFF. The CDR3 nucleotides read TGTGCCAGCATCCCGGACGGAATCACCGGGGAGCTGTTTTTT.

In the case of this clonotype: At one end, the junction sequence differs from germline, possibly due to a read error. The genes are TRBV7-7 and TRBJ2-7; D is perhaps TRBD2 (6 bases). Germline CDR1 and CDR2: SSHAT and FNYEAQ (reference sequence). This CDR3 has 16 residues. The CDR3 region is CASSPKLTGELYEQYF. In nucleotides, the CDR3 is TGTGCTAGCAGCCCCAAACTAACGGGGGAACTCTACGAGCAGTACTTC.

This clonotype was detected once. In DNA, the CDR3 is TGCGCCAGCAGCCAATGGGGGACAGGGGCAGGCGAGCAGTACTTC. It codes for CASSQWGTGAGEQYF. V is TRBV4-3 and J is TRBJ2-7; TRBD1 matches at 10 bases. Germline V gene lookup returns CDR1 LGHNA and CDR2 YSLEER. This CDR3 has 15 residues. V gave up 2 bases and J gave up 6 bases; unmatched junction bases: 7.

This clonotype came up a few times. This chain uses TRBV4-2 with TRBJ2-2, with a weak D call TRBD2 (6 bases). CDR3 size: 15 residues. Germline lookup yields CDR1 LGHNA and CDR2 YNFKEQ. V was trimmed by 1 base and J by 8 bases, leaving 14 bases between them. The CDR3 coding sequence is TGTGCCAGCAGCCAAGGGGACTCTCCCCGAGGGGAGCTGTTTTTT. This codes for CASSQGDSPRGELFF.

This clonotype was counted ten times or more. V and J are TRBV25-1 and TRBJ1-1, with D unclear. Germline lookup yields CDR1 MGHDK and CDR2 SYGVNS. The CDR3 extends over 14 amino acids. Trimming took off 7 bases at V and 2 bases at J, with 14 bases between the two ends. CDR3 region: CASTPSGGNTEAFF. In DNA, the CDR3 is TGTGCCAGCACCCCCTCAGGAGGTAACACTGAAGCTTTCTTT.

With regard to this clonotype: Mismatch with germline at one junction end may stem from a read error. This chain connects TRBV5-1 to TRBJ1-2; 7 nucleotides match TRBD1. The germline V gene encodes CDR1 SGHRS and CDR2 YFSETQ. The CDR3 is 14 amino acids. In DNA, the CDR3 is TGTGCCAGCACCCCCGACAGGGCTCCCGGGGGCTACACCTTC. Translation gives CASTPDRAPGGYTF.

The chain is built from TRBV9 and TRBJ1-1; D is undetermined. This CDR3 comprises 14 residues. The germline CDR1 and CDR2 sequences are SGDLS and YYNGEE. V lost 0 bases and J lost 3, with 9 bases in between. CDR3 amino acids: CASSVGGRDTEAFF. The CDR3 DNA reads as TGTGCCAGCAGCGTAGGGGGAAGAGACACTGAAGCTTTCTTT.

The V gene is TRBV11-2, the J gene TRBJ1-1; no firm D call. Trimming shortened V by 5 bases and J by 8 bases, and 12 bases separated the two germline ends. CDR3 length: 12 amino acids. Germline V gives CDR1 SGHAT, CDR2 FQNNGV. CDR3 loop: CASSLKVAEAFF. The CDR3 DNA reads as TGTGCCAGCAGCCTAAAGGTGGCAGAAGCTTTCTTT.